This T cell receptor (beta chain) was observed in a study of Graves' ophthalmopathy and Graves' hyperthyroidism. About the research overall: Sampling took place at initial diagnosis, with peripheral blood obtained before any treatment.

Ophthalmopathy cases showed moderate-to-severe activity, scoring CAS ≥3 and NOSPECS ≥4, with duration under 3 months. PBMCs were obtained from about 10 ml of fresh peripheral blood. CDR1 DFQATT and CDR2 SNEGSKA come from the germline V gene (reference sequence). The CDR3 covers 14 residues. The V and J ends lost 0 bases and 6 bases respectively, with 11 bases between them. Amplifying from RNA transcripts, the study obtained TCR beta CDR3 regions. RT-PCR was first run with HTBI primers, then multiplex PCR in a second round. TCRdb fed the multiplex PCR reads into MiXCR, producing one record per CDR3 protein. In the table there are hundreds of thousands of distinct CDR3 sequences, over 40% of which are singletons.

This rearrangement joins TRBV20-1 to TRBJ1-4, with D maybe TRBD1 (5 bases). This sequence originates from an adult man with Graves' ophthalmopathy. The specimen was peripheral blood. As DNA, the CDR3 is TGCAGTGCTAGAGAGGCCAGGGAGGATGAAAAACTGTTTTTT. The encoded protein is CSAREAREDEKLFF.